The 4 T cell receptor beta chains listed next were all sequenced from one sample in a study of cytomegalovirus exposure and HLA in healthy donors. This PCR relied on a set of 60 Vbeta primers and 13 Jbeta primers. The method was immunoSEQ multiplex PCR; TCRdb's version includes in-frame clones alone and lacks a portion of them. The table lists about 160,000 clones, roughly 70% of them singletons. Input material: PBMCs. These receptor sequences come from a woman in her twenties or thirties in good health and CMV-seronegative.

This clone has just a few counts. The J gene is TRBJ2-1, the V gene TRBV25-1; the D gene is possibly TRBD1 (6 bases). CDR3 size: 13 residues. Germline lookup yields CDR1 MGHDK and CDR2 SYGVNS. V was pared by 2 bases and J by 10 bases, with 12 bases between. The CDR3 bases are TGTGCCAGCAGTGAAAGCAGGGGTGGCGAGCAGTTCTTC. This sequence encodes CASSESRGGEQFF.

This clone was detected a few times. The rearrangement joins TRBV28 to TRBJ2-3, with 7 bases fitting TRBD2. CDR1 and CDR2 from the germline V gene are MDHEN and SYDVKM. This CDR3 comprises 16 residues. Trimming took 5 bases from V and 2 from J; bases not matched to a gene: 10. The CDR3 DNA follows: TGTGCCAGCAGTAGCATCGCGCGGGGGATCACAGATACGCAGTATTTT. This codes for CASSSIARGITDTQYF. The full variable domain, its missing parts supplied by reference TRBV28 and TRBJ2-3, is DVKVTQSSRYLVKRTGEKVFLECVQDMDHENMFWYRQDPGLGLRLIYFSYDVKMKEKGDIPEGYSVSREKKERFSLILESASTNQTSMYLCASSSIARGITDTQYFGPGTRLTVL.

This chain connects TRBV21-1 to TRBJ2-3; TRBD1, the table's D call, was not compared with the DNA. TRBV21-1 is tagged as a pseudogene. This CDR3 has 19 amino acids. The CDR3 sequence: CASSKRRTSDRTGVDTQYF. In nucleotides, the CDR3 is TGTGCCAGCAGCAAAAGAAGAACTTCTGACCGGACAGGGGTAGATACGCAGTATTTT.

V usage is TRBV19 and J usage is TRBJ1-1; 7 bases match TRBD1. Germline V lookup: CDR1 LNHDA, CDR2 SQIVND (reference sequence). The V gene end was trimmed by 6 bases and the J gene end by 5 bases; junction bases not matched to a gene: 9. The CDR3 is made up of 14 amino acids. CDR3 residues: CASRPTGINTEAFF. The CDR3 nucleotides read TGTGCCAGTAGACCGACAGGGATTAATACTGAAGCTTTCTTT.